The sample holds many counts of the clone carrying this T cell receptor beta chain. This sample is part of a study of T cells in Graves' hyperthyroidism and ophthalmopathy. Unmatched junction bases numbered 4, after V lost 0 bases and J lost 3 bases. This CDR3 has 15 residues. CDR1 and CDR2 (germline): SGHRS, YFSETQ. Amplified TCR beta CDR3 regions derived from RNA transcripts. A first-round RT-PCR of the TCR CDR3 used the HTBI primer set. MiXCR, run by TCRdb on the multiplex PCR reads, gives a single entry per CDR3 protein. Of approximately 610,000 distinct CDR3 sequences in the sample, roughly 14% were seen once.

The chain joins TRBV5-1 to TRBJ1-1; 8 positions agree with TRBD1. This receptor was identified in a woman in her forties with Graves' ophthalmopathy. Sequencing used blood. The CDR3 bases are TGCGCCAGCAGCTTGGGGGACAGGCGGGACACTGAAGCTTTCTTT. This translates into CASSLGDRRDTEAFF.